Below, one TCR beta chain is given with its context. The source of the sample is a study of cytomegalovirus exposure and HLA in healthy donors. Germline V gene sequence: CDR1 MNHNY, CDR2 SVGAGI (reference sequence). There are 13 residues in the CDR3. The PCR had 60 Vbeta and 13 Jbeta primers. Assay used: immunoSEQ multiplex PCR; TCRdb lists only in-frame clones, some missing. The sample consists of roughly 120,000 clones, about 80% of them appearing once. The sample taken for sequencing was PBMCs. The chain couples TRBV6-6 to TRBJ2-5; no firm D call. The J call may be in error: the DNA end matches TRBJ2-7 better. This clonotype was sampled from a male donor in good health and CMV-seronegative. CDR3 sequence (DNA): TGTGCCAGCGGCCGACTGGATAACTACGAGCAGTACTTC. It yields the protein CASGRLDNYEQYF.